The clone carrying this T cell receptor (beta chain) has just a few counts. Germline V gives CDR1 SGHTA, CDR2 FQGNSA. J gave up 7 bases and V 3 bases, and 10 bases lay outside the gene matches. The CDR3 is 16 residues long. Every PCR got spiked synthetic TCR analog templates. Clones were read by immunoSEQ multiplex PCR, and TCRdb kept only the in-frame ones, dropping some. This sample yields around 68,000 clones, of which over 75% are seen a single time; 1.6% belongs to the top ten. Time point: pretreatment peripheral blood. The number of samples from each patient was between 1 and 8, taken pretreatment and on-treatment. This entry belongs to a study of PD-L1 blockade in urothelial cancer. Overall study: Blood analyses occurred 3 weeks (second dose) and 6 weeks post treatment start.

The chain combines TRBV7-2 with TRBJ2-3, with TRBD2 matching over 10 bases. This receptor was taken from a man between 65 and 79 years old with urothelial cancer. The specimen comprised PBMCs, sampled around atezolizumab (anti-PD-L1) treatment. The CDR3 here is CASSFEGRGLANTQYF. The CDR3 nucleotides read TGTGCCAGCAGCTTCGAAGGGAGGGGACTAGCGAATACGCAGTATTTT.